The 30 T cell receptor beta chains below were found in one sample sequenced in a study of cytomegalovirus exposure and HLA in healthy donors. In the PCR, 60 Vbeta and 13 Jbeta primers were used. Libraries were prepared by immunoSEQ multiplex PCR; TCRdb keeps only in-frame clonotypes and omits some of them. The sample carries under 200,000 clones, more than 65% recorded once. Sequencing input: PBMCs. These receptors all stem from a woman between 50 and 59 years old in good health and CMV-seronegative.

This chain uses TRBV19 with TRBJ1-2; 8 bases are a match to TRBD1. Germline V gene sequence: CDR1 LNHDA, CDR2 SQIVND (reference sequence). J gave up 1 base and V 5 bases, and 6 bases lay outside the gene matches. This CDR3 is 15 amino acids long. The CDR3 DNA reads as TGTGCCAGTAGTGTATCAGGGGGCCTTAACTATGGCTACACCTTC. It translates to CASSVSGGLNYGYTF.

The rearrangement uses TRBV9 and TRBJ2-1; D possibly corresponds to TRBD2 (5 bases). The CDR3 extends over 14 amino acids. The ends were cut back, 0 bases at V and 8 bases at J, with 12 bases in the middle. Germline V gene lookup returns CDR1 SGDLS and CDR2 YYNGEE. CDR3 sequence (DNA): TGTGCCAGCAGCGTAGGGAGGCCCCTCGATGAGCAGTTCTTC. Protein sequence: CASSVGRPLDEQFF.

This rearrangement joins TRBV5-1 to TRBJ1-2; TRBD1 agrees at 8 bases. J gave up 3 bases and V 3 bases, and 7 bases lay outside the gene matches. The length of the CDR3 is 15 residues. Germline V gene data show CDR1 as SGHRS and CDR2 as YFSETQ. CDR3 in DNA: TGCGCCAGCAGCTGGATGCTGGACAGGGACTATGGCTACACCTTC. Its translation: CASSWMLDRDYGYTF.

The CDR3 DNA reads as TGTGCCAGCAGCCAACGGGGGACTAGCGGGGGGGGGAGGGAGCTGTTTTTT. It yields the protein CASSQRGTSGGGRELFF. This rearrangement joins TRBV4-2 to TRBJ2-2, with TRBD2 matching over 16 bases. CDR1 is LGHNA and CDR2 is YNFKEQ in the germline V gene. V gave up 2 bases and J gave up 9 bases; unmatched junction bases: 6. This CDR3 is 17 amino acids long.

The rearrangement uses TRBV15 and TRBJ1-3, with TRBD1 matching 7 bases. This CDR3 is 15 amino acids long. The germline gives CDR1 LNHNV, CDR2 YYDKDF (reference sequence). The ends lost 1 base at V and 4 bases at J; junction bases unmatched: 4. CDR3 residues: CATSRATGAGNTIYF. The CDR3 DNA is TGTGCCACCAGCAGAGCTACAGGGGCCGGAAACACCATATATTTT.

The chain couples TRBV13 to TRBJ2-3; the D gene is possibly TRBD2 (5 bases). Trimming removed 5 bases at V and 2 bases at J, with 11 bases between. Germline CDR1 reads PRHDT; CDR2 reads FYEKMQ (reference sequence). This CDR3 region has 14 residues. The CDR3 sequence is CASSRGLNTDTQYF. CDR3 nucleotide sequence: TGTGCCAGCAGCCGCGGACTGAACACAGATACGCAGTATTTT.

Details on this clone: Sequence at one end of the junction differs from germline and may be a read error. The rearrangement joins TRBV10-1 to TRBJ2-1, with no clear D. The CDR3 runs to 12 residues. Germline V gives CDR1 WNHNN, CDR2 SYGVQD (reference sequence). The CDR3 bases are TGCGCCAGCAGCCTCTCCTACGATGAGCAGTTCTTC. The encoded protein is CASSLSYDEQFF.

This clone was observed a single time. Distinct nucleotide sequences in the sample also encode this CDR3. This sequence joins TRBV5-4 and TRBJ2-7; possible D gene TRBD1, 6 bases. CDR1 is SGHNT, CDR2 YYREEE, per germline (reference sequence). V was cut by 2 bases and J by 0 bases, with 12 bases left in between. The CDR3 contains 15 residues. This CDR3 is CASSLAGTLSYEQYF. The CDR3 region has the DNA TGTGCCAGCAGCTTAGCCGGGACACTCTCCTACGAGCAGTACTTC.

CDR3 coding DNA: TGTGCCAGCAGCAACCGGGACAACTCTGGAAACACCATATATTTT. Amino acids: CASSNRDNSGNTIYF. The chain recombines TRBV14 with TRBJ1-3; D perhaps matches TRBD1 (6 bases). The V end lost 5 bases, the J end lost 0 bases, and 11 bases lay between the germline ends. The CDR3 is 15 residues long. CDR1 is SGHDN, CDR2 FVKESK, per germline.

This sequence joins TRBV10-3 and TRBJ2-3; 8 nucleotides align to TRBD2. CDR1 and CDR2 (germline): ENHRY, SYGVKD. Trimming removed 6 bases from V and 3 bases from J; junction bases left unmatched: 23. The CDR3 runs to 20 residues. As DNA, the CDR3 is TGTGCCATCAGGTCCGATGAAAGTAGCGGGACGAAACTTTCAACAGATACGCAGTATTTT. It translates to CAIRSDESSGTKLSTDTQYF.

The rearrangement joins TRBV9 to TRBJ1-1; no reliable D call. The CDR3 is 14 residues long. CDR1 is SGDLS, CDR2 YYNGEE, per germline. Trimming removed 2 bases from V and 0 bases from J, with 8 bases in between. This CDR3 reads CASSVITVNTEAFF. As DNA, the CDR3 is TGTGCCAGCAGCGTGATAACAGTGAACACTGAAGCTTTCTTT. The full variable domain, completed using reference TRBV9 and TRBJ1-1, is DSGVTQTPKHLITATGQRVTLRCSPRSGDLSVYWYQQSLDQGLQFLIQYYNGEERAKGNILERFSAQQFPDLHSELNLSSLELGDSALYFCASSVITVNTEAFFGQGTRLTVV.

The chain has TRBV7-9 and TRBJ2-7; TRBD1 matches at 11 bases. The CDR3 has 15 residues. V lost 5 bases to trimming and J lost 4 bases; unmatched junction nucleotides: 7. Looked up from germline, CDR1 is SEHNR and CDR2 is FQNEAQ (reference sequence). Here the CDR3 DNA reads TGTGCCAGCAGCATACCGGGACAGGGGGTTTACGAGCAGTACTTC. It codes for CASSIPGQGVYEQYF.

This chain links TRBV11-2 with TRBJ2-7; 7 positions agree with TRBD1. CDR1 is SGHAT and CDR2 is FQNNGV in the germline V gene. The CDR3 is 16 residues long. V lost 5 bases and J lost 2; bases outside the gene matches: 12. This CDR3 reads CASSEGGTGATYEQYF. CDR3 bases: TGTGCCAGCAGCGAAGGGGGAACAGGGGCCACCTACGAGCAGTACTTC. Looking up the rest from reference TRBV11-2 and TRBJ2-7 gives the full variable domain: EAGVAQSPRYKIIEKRQSVAFWCNPISGHATLYWYQQILGQGPKLLIQFQNNGVVDDSQLPKDRFSAERLKGVDSTLKIQPAKLEDSAVYLCASSEGGTGATYEQYFGPGTRLTVT.

The V gene is TRBV5-1, the J gene TRBJ1-1; 9 bases are shared with TRBD1. Looked up from germline, CDR1 is SGHRS and CDR2 is YFSETQ. The CDR3 spans 16 residues. V was pared by 3 bases and J by 0 bases, with 6 bases of the junction left unmatched. CDR3 DNA sequence: TGCGCCAGCAGCTCCGGGACAGGGTCCATGAACACTGAAGCTTTCTTT. This sequence encodes CASSSGTGSMNTEAFF.

CDR3 sequence: CASSLEFGGQGMLGYTF. The CDR3 DNA reads TGTGCCAGCAGTTTGGAATTTGGGGGACAGGGTATGCTTGGCTACACCTTC. The rearrangement joins TRBV27 to TRBJ1-2, with 9 bases that match TRBD1. Germline V gene sequence: CDR1 MNHEY, CDR2 SMNVEV (reference sequence). The V gene end was trimmed by 3 bases and the J gene end by 7 bases; junction bases not matched to a gene: 15. The CDR3 extends over 17 amino acids.

The chain joins TRBV9 to TRBJ2-3; 9 bases agree with TRBD2. The ends lost 1 base at V and 0 bases at J; junction bases unmatched: 0. Germline V gives CDR1 SGDLS, CDR2 YYNGEE. The CDR3 runs 15 residues. The CDR3 DNA reads TGTGCCAGCAGCGTAACTAGCGGGAGCACAGATACGCAGTATTTT. Translating gives CASSVTSGSTDTQYF.

Concerning this clone: This sample includes further DNA sequences coding for the same CDR3. The rearrangement joins TRBV9 to TRBJ2-5; D possibly corresponds to TRBD1 (5 bases). CDR3 length: 14 amino acids. V was pared by 0 bases and J by 2 bases, with 8 bases between. Germline V gene data show CDR1 as SGDLS and CDR2 as YYNGEE. The CDR3 is CASSVGQLQETQYF. The CDR3, as DNA: TGTGCCAGCAGCGTAGGACAGCTTCAAGAGACCCAGTACTTC. Complete variable domain (other parts from reference TRBV9 and TRBJ2-5): DSGVTQTPKHLITATGQRVTLRCSPRSGDLSVYWYQQSLDQGLQFLIQYYNGEERAKGNILERFSAQQFPDLHSELNLSSLELGDSALYFCASSVGQLQETQYFGPGTRLLVL.

The chain recombines TRBV6-1 with TRBJ2-5; 8 bases agree with TRBD1. This CDR3 is 12 amino acids long. Trimming at V came to 5 bases and at J to 12 bases, leaving 8 bases not matched to a gene. Germline-derived CDR1 and CDR2 are MNHNS and SASEGT. The chain's CDR3 is CASSLPGTGKYF. CDR3 nucleotides: TGTGCCAGCAGTCTTCCCGGGACAGGAAAGTACTTC.

CDR3 bases: TGTGCCAGCAGCCCGTCCTGGGACAGCCTGAGCTCCTACAATGAGCAGTTCTTC. Translated: CASSPSWDSLSSYNEQFF. The chain has TRBV11-3 and TRBJ2-1; 7 bases are a match to TRBD1. Germline CDR1 SGHNT, CDR2 YENEEA. The CDR3 consists of 18 residues. Losses at the gene ends were 5 bases for V and 0 bases for J; bases not matched to a gene: 13.

This clone appeared once. V and J are TRBV4-3 and TRBJ1-5; 8 bases fit TRBD1. The ends lost 1 base at V and 7 bases at J; junction bases unmatched: 6. The CDR3 spans 15 residues. The germline CDR1 and CDR2 sequences are LGHNA and YSLEER. Here the CDR3 DNA reads TGCGCCAGCAGCCAAGGTGCACAGGGGGGCCAGCCCCAGCATTTT. This encodes CASSQGAQGGQPQHF.

This clone was counted between two and nine times. The V call is TRBV14, the J call TRBJ1-4; TRBD1 is a possible D gene (6 bases). This CDR3 has 14 residues. The germline CDR1 and CDR2 sequences are SGHDN and FVKESK. V gave up 6 bases and J gave up 5 bases, with 13 bases separating them. CDR3 protein: CASRSGHKNEKLFF. The CDR3 coding sequence is TGTGCCAGCAGGTCGGGACACAAGAATGAAAAACTGTTTTTT.

This clone has just a few counts. V usage is TRBV27 and J usage is TRBJ2-3; possible D gene TRBD2, 5 bases. Germline CDR1 reads MNHEY; CDR2 reads SMNVEV (reference sequence). V was trimmed by 4 bases and J by 6 bases, leaving 20 bases between them. The CDR3 consists of 16 residues. CDR3 in amino acids: CASSSLDRGGSDTQYF. The CDR3 region has the DNA TGTGCCAGCAGTTCTCTCGACCGGGGTGGGTCGGATACGCAGTATTTT.

The V and J genes are TRBV28 and TRBJ1-4; possible D gene TRBD1, 6 bases. CDR1 is MDHEN, CDR2 SYDVKM, per germline. This CDR3 contains 14 residues. The germline V and J ends were trimmed by 3 bases and 7 bases, with 12 bases remaining between them. CDR3 amino acids: CASSFLRGTEKLFF. CDR3 coding DNA: TGTGCCAGCAGTTTCCTTAGGGGGACTGAAAAACTGTTTTTT. Filled out from reference TRBV28 and TRBJ1-4, the complete variable domain reads DVKVTQSSRYLVKRTGEKVFLECVQDMDHENMFWYRQDPGLGLRLIYFSYDVKMKEKGDIPEGYSVSREKKERFSLILESASTNQTSMYLCASSFLRGTEKLFFGSGTQLSVL.

The chain uses TRBV11-3 and TRBJ1-6, with D maybe TRBD1 (6 bases). The CDR3 contains 13 residues. Germline values: CDR1 SGHNT, CDR2 YENEEA. With 3 bases removed from V and 6 bases from J, the gap between germline ends came to 6 bases. The CDR3 DNA sequence: TGTGCCAGCAGCTTGACAGGTAATTCACCCCTCCACTTT. Protein sequence: CASSLTGNSPLHF.

The chain employs TRBV4-2 and TRBJ1-1; maybe TRBD1 (5 bases). Looked up from germline, CDR1 is LGHNA and CDR2 is YNFKEQ. This CDR3 contains 16 residues. The V end lost 0 bases, the J end lost 4 bases, and 15 bases lay between the germline ends. The CDR3 reads CASSQDRSLQGTEAFF. The CDR3 nucleotides are TGTGCCAGCAGCCAAGATCGATCCCTCCAGGGCACTGAAGCTTTCTTT.

The rearrangement uses TRBV10-3 and TRBJ2-3; 10 positions match TRBD2. The V gene's germline CDR1 is ENHRY and CDR2 SYGVKD. There are 16 residues in the CDR3. Unmatched junction bases numbered 5, after V lost 3 bases and J lost 2 bases. The CDR3 reads CAISDRLAGVTDTQYF. CDR3 DNA: TGTGCCATCAGTGACCGCCTAGCGGGGGTCACAGATACGCAGTATTTT.

The rearrangement links TRBV5-1 to TRBJ2-5, with 12 nucleotides matching TRBD2. The J call could be wrong; TRBJ2-7 is a better fit for the DNA end. The CDR3 extends over 18 amino acids. The germline CDR1 and CDR2 sequences are SGHRS and YFSETQ. CDR3: CASSPGLAGRLASYEQYF. The DNA of the CDR3 is TGCGCCAGCAGCCCCGGACTAGCGGGAAGGCTTGCCTCCTACGAGCAGTACTTC.

The chain links TRBV27 to TRBJ2-5; 8 nucleotides align to TRBD2. The ends lost 8 bases at V and 5 bases at J; junction bases unmatched: 7. In germline, CDR1 is MNHEY, CDR2 SMNVEV (reference sequence). The CDR3 length is 13 residues. The CDR3 coding sequence is TGTGCCAGCGCTGGGCGGGGGGACGAGACCCAGTACTTC. It is translated as CASAGRGDETQYF.

The chain carries TRBV27 and TRBJ2-7; maybe TRBD2 (5 bases). There are 13 residues in the CDR3. Germline V gene data show CDR1 as MNHEY and CDR2 as SMNVEV (reference sequence). Trimming removed 4 bases from V and 0 bases from J, with 7 bases in between. The CDR3 coding sequence is TGTGCCAGCAGTTCCGGGAACTCCTACGAGCAGTACTTC. This codes for CASSSGNSYEQYF.

The chain couples TRBV28 to TRBJ2-1, with TRBD2 matching over 11 bases. The CDR3 runs to 17 residues. V was clipped by 5 bases and J by 7 bases; unmatched bases: 13. Germline-derived CDR1 and CDR2 are MDHEN and SYDVKM. The CDR3 protein is CASSIPLSSGGRNEQFF. CDR3 bases: TGTGCCAGCAGTATCCCCCTGTCTAGCGGGGGGAGAAATGAGCAGTTCTTC.